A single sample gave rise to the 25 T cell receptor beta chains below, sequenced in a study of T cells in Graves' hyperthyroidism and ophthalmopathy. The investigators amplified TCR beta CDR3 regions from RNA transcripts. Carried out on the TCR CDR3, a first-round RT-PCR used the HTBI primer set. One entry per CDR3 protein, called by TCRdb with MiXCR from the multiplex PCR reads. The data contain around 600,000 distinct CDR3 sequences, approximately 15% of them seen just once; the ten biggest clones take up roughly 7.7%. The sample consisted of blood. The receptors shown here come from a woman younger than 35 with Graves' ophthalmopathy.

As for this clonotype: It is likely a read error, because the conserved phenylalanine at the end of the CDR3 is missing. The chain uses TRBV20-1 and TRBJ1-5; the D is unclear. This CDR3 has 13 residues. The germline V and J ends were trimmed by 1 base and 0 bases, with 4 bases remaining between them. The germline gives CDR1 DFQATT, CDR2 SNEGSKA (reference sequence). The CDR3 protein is CSARGHSNQPQHC. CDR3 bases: TGCAGTGCTAGAGGTCATAGCAATCAGCCCCAGCATTGT.

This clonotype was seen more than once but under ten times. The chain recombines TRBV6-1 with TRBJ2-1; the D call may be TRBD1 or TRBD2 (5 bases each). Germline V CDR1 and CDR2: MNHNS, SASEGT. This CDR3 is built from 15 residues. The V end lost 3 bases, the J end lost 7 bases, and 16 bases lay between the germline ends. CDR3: CASSDLTGAGNEQFF. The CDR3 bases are TGTGCCAGCAGTGATCTAACCGGGGCAGGGAATGAGCAGTTCTTC.

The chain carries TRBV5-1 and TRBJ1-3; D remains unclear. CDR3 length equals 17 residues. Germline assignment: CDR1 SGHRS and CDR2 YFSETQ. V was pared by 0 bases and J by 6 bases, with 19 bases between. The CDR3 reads CASSLGLPVALKNTIYF. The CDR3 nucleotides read TGCGCCAGCAGCTTGGGCCTTCCTGTTGCCTTGAAAAACACCATATATTTT.

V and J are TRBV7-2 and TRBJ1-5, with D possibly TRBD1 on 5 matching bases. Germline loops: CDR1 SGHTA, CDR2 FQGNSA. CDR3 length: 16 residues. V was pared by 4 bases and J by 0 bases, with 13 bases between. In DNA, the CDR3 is TGTGCCAGCAGCTCGCCGGGGCAGGGTAGCAATCAGCCCCAGCATTTT. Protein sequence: CASSSPGQGSNQPQHF.

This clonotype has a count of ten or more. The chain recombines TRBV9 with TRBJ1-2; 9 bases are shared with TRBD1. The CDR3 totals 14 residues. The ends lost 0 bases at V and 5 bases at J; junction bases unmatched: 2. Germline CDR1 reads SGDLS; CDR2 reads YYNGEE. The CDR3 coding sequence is TGTGCCAGCAGCGTAGGGACAGGGGATTATGGCTACACCTTC. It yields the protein CASSVGTGDYGYTF. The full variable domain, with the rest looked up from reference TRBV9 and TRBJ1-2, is DSGVTQTPKHLITATGQRVTLRCSPRSGDLSVYWYQQSLDQGLQFLIQYYNGEERAKGNILERFSAQQFPDLHSELNLSSLELGDSALYFCASSVGTGDYGYTFGSGTRLTVV.

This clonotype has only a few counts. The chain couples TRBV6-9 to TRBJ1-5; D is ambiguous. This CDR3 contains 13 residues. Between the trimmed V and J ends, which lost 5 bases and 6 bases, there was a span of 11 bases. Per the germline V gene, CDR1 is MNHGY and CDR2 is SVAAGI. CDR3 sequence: CASSDEEGQPQHF. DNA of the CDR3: TGTGCCAGCAGTGACGAGGAGGGTCAGCCCCAGCATTTT.

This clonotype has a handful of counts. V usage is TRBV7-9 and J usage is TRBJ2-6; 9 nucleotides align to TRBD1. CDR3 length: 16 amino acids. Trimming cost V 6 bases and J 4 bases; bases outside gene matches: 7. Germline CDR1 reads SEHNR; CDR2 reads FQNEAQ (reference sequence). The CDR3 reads CASRLQGALGANVLTF. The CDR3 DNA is TGTGCCAGCAGATTACAGGGGGCGTTAGGGGCCAACGTCCTGACTTTC.

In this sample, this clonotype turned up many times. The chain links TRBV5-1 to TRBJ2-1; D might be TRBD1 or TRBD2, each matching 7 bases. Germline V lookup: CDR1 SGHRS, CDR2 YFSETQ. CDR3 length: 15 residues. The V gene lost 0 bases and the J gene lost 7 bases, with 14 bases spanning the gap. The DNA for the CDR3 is TGCGCCAGCAGCTTGGCAGGGGGGGATCGGAATGAGCAGTTCTTC. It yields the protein CASSLAGGDRNEQFF.

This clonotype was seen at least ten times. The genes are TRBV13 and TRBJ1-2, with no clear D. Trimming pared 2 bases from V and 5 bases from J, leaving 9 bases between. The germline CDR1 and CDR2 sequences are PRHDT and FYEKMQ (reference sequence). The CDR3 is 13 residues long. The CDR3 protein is CASSLSARYGYTF. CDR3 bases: TGTGCCAGCAGCTTATCAGCCCGTTATGGCTACACCTTC.

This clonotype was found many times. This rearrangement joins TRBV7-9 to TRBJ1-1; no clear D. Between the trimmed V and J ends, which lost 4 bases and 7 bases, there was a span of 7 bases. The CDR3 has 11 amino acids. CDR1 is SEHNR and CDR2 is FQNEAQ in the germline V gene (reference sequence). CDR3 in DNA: TGTGCCAGCAGCTCGGACCTTGAAGCTTTCTTT. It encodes CASSSDLEAFF.

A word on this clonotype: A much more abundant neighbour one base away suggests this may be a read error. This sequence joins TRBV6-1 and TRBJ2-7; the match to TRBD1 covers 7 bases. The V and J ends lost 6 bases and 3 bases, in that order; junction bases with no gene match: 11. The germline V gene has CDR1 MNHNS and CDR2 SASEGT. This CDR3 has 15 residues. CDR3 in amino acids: CASSGTAGGFYEQYF. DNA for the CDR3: TGTGCCAGCAGCGGGACCGCAGGGGGTTTCTACGAGCAGTACTTC.

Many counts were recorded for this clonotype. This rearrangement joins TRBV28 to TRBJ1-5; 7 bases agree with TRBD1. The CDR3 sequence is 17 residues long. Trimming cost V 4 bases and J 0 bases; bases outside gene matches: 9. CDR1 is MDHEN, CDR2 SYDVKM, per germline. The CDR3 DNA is TGTGCCAGCAGTTCTTGGCAGGGGGTGAATAGCAATCAGCCCCAGCATTTT. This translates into CASSSWQGVNSNQPQHF.

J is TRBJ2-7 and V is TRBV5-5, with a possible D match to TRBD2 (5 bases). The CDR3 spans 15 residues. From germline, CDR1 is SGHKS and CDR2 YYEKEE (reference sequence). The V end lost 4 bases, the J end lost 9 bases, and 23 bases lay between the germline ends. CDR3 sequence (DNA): TGTGCCAGCAGCCAAGCGGAGGTGGGGAAAGACGGGCAGTACTTC. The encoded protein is CASSQAEVGKDGQYF.

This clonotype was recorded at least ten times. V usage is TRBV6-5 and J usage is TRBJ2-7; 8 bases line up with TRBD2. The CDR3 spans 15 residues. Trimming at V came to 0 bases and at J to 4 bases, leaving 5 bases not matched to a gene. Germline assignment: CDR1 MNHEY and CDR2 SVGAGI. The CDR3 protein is CASSYSSGRGYEQYF. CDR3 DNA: TGTGCCAGCAGTTACTCGAGCGGGAGAGGATACGAGCAGTACTTC.

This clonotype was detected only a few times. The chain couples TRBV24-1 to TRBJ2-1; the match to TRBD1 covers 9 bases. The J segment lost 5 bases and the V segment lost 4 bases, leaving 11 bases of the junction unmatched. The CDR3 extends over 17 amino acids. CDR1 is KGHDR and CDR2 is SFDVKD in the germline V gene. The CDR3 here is CATSDSSGTGSNNEQFF. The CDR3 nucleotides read TGTGCCACCAGTGACTCGTCCGGGACAGGGTCGAACAATGAGCAGTTCTTC.

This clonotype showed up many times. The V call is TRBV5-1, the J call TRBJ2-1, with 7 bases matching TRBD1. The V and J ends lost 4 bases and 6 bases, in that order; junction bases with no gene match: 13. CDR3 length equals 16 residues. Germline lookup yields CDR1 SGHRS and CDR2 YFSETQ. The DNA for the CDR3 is TGCGCCAGCAGCCCAGGGGGAGCGTTAGGGGTCAATGAGCAGTTCTTC. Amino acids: CASSPGGALGVNEQFF.

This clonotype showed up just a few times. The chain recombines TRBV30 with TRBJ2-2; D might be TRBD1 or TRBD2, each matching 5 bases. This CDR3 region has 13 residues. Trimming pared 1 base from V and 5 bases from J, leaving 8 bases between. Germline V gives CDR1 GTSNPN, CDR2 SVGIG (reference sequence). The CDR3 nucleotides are TGTGCCTGGAGTGCGGGGCATACCGGGGAGCTGTTTTTT. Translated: CAWSAGHTGELFF. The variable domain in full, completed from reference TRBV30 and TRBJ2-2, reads SQTIHQWPATLVQPVGSPLSLECTVEGTSNPNLYWYRQAAGRGLQLLFYSVGIGQISSEVPQNLSASRPQDRQFILSSKKLLLSDSGFYLCAWSAGHTGELFFGEGSRLTVL.

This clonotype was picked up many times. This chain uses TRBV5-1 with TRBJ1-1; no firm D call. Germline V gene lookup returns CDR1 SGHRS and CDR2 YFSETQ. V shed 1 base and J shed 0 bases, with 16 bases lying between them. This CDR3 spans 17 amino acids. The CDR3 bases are TGCGCCAGCAGCTTGAACAGAAACAACGAATTGAACACTGAAGCTTTCTTT. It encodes CASSLNRNNELNTEAFF.

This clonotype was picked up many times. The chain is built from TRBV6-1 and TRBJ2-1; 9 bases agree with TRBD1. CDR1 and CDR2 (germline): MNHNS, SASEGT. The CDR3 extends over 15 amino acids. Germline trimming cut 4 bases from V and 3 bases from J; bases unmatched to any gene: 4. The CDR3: CASSGRDRVYNEQFF. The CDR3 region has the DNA TGTGCCAGCAGTGGTCGGGACAGGGTCTACAATGAGCAGTTCTTC.

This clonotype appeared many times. The CDR3 bases are TGTGCCACCCGGCAGGCAGGTGGGACCGGGGAGCTGTTTTTT. As protein: CATRQAGGTGELFF. The chain combines TRBV24-1 with TRBJ2-2; D is undetermined. V lost 9 bases and J lost 5, with 15 bases in between. The length of the CDR3 is 14 residues. Germline V gene lookup returns CDR1 KGHDR and CDR2 SFDVKD.

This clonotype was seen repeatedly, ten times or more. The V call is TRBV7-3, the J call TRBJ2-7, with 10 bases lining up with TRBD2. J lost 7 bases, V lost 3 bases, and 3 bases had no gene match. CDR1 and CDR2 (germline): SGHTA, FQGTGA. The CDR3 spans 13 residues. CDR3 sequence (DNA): TGTGCCAGCAGCTTGGGACTAGCGAGGGAGCAGTACTTC. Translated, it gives CASSLGLAREQYF. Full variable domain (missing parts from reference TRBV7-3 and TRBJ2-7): GAGVSQTPSNKVTEKGKYVELRCDPISGHTALYWYRQSLGQGPEFLIYFQGTGAADDSGLPNDRFFAVRPEGSVSTLKIQRTERGDSAVYLCASSLGLAREQYFGPGTRLTVT.

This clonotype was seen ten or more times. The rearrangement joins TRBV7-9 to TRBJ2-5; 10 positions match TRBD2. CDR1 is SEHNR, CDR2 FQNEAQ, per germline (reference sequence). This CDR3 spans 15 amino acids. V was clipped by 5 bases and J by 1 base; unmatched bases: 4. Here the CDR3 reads CASSQGLASQETQYF. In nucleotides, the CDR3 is TGTGCCAGCAGCCAGGGACTAGCGTCCCAAGAGACCCAGTACTTC.

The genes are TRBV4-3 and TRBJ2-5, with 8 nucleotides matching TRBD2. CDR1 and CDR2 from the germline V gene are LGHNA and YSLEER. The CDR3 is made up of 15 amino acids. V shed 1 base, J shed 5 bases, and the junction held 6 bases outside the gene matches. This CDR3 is CASSQGGTSGETQYF. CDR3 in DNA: TGCGCCAGCAGCCAAGGGGGGACTAGTGGCGAGACCCAGTACTTC.

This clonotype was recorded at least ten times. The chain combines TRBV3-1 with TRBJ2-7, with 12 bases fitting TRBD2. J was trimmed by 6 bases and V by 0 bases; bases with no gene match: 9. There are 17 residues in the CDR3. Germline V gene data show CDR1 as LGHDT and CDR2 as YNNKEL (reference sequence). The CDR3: CASSQDLVLAGGPEQYF. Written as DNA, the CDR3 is TGTGCCAGCAGCCAAGATCTTGTACTAGCGGGAGGTCCCGAGCAGTACTTC.

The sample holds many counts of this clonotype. The CDR3 region has the DNA TGTGCCATCAGTGAGCAGGGGGGCAATCAGCCCCAGCATTTT. It encodes CAISEQGGNQPQHF. The rearrangement joins TRBV10-3 to TRBJ1-5; 7 bases align to TRBD1. The CDR3 sequence is 14 residues long. CDR1 and CDR2 from the germline V gene are ENHRY and SYGVKD. The trim removed 2 bases at V and 2 bases at J, leaving 0 bases unmatched.